Listed here are 24 T cell receptor beta chains from one sample, sequenced in a study. Data came from immunoSEQ multiplex PCR; TCRdb stores just in-frame clones and leaves some out. The repertoire holds about 68,000 clones, with 90% to 95% as singletons. The sequenced material came from PBMCs. These receptor sequences come from a man between 40 and 49 years old with rheumatoid arthritis.

This chain links TRBV19 with TRBJ2-2; tentatively, D is TRBD2 (5 bases). The V gene's germline CDR1 is LNHDA and CDR2 SQIVND (reference sequence). This CDR3 has 15 residues. V gave up 7 bases and J gave up 0 bases, with 12 bases separating them. The CDR3 sequence: CASKRGSANTGELFF. The CDR3 DNA is TGTGCCAGTAAACGGGGTAGCGCGAACACCGGGGAGCTGTTTTTT.

In its sample, this clone was seen once. The rearrangement uses TRBV6-1 and TRBJ2-7; 9 bases are shared with TRBD1. The V segment lost 4 bases and the J segment 1 base; nucleotides outside the gene matches: 11. The CDR3 totals 17 residues. Germline V lookup: CDR1 MNHNS, CDR2 SASEGT. The CDR3 here is CASSAPLGQGLSYEQYF. The CDR3 DNA reads TGTGCCAGCAGTGCCCCTCTGGGACAGGGTCTTTCCTACGAGCAGTACTTC.

This clone has only a few counts. This rearrangement joins TRBV12-3 or TRBV12-4 to TRBJ2-7; D is tentatively TRBD1 or TRBD2 (5 bases each). The CDR3 has 12 residues. Trimming removed 1 base at V and 12 bases at J, with 13 bases between. CDR3 DNA: TGTGCCAGCAGTTTAGGCATGAGGGGTGTGTACTTC. Translation gives CASSLGMRGVYF.

This chain links TRBV2 with TRBJ1-1; TRBD1 might be the D (6 bases). The CDR3 has 13 amino acids. Between the trimmed V and J ends, which lost 7 bases and 1 base, there was a span of 10 bases. From germline, CDR1 is SNHLY and CDR2 FYNNEI. CDR3 coding DNA: TGTGCCAGCACGGGGGGGCCGAACACTGAAGCTTTCTTT. Protein: CASTGGPNTEAFF. The complete variable domain, with remaining parts taken from reference TRBV2 and TRBJ1-1, reads EPEVTQTPSHQVTQMGQEVILRCVPISNHLYFYWYRQILGQKVEFLVSFYNNEISEKSEIFDDQFSVERPDGSNFTLKIRSTKLEDSAMYFCASTGGPNTEAFFGQGTRLTVV.

The chain joins TRBV27 to TRBJ2-7; TRBD1 agrees at 9 bases. CDR1 and CDR2 from the germline V gene are MNHEY and SMNVEV (reference sequence). The CDR3 has 15 amino acids. The V segment lost 5 bases and the J segment 9 bases; nucleotides outside the gene matches: 14. This CDR3 reads CASSPDYHGQGSQYF. In DNA, the CDR3 is TGTGCCAGCAGTCCAGATTATCACGGACAGGGGTCGCAGTACTTC.

The CDR3 sequence is CSVEDDYRGLDRFF. The CDR3 nucleotides are TGCAGCGTTGAAGATGACTACAGGGGTCTGGATCGGTTCTTC. The V call is TRBV29-1, the J call TRBJ2-1; 7 bases line up with TRBD1. The CDR3 sequence is 14 residues long. Unmatched junction bases numbered 14, after V lost 0 bases and J lost 15 bases. CDR1 and CDR2 (germline): SQVTM, ANQGSEA.

This clone was seen just once. This rearrangement joins TRBV5-1 to TRBJ2-7; the D is unclear. The CDR3 consists of 12 residues. From germline, CDR1 is SGHRS and CDR2 YFSETQ. The V end was cut by 5 bases, the J end by 6 bases, with 12 bases between. The CDR3 nucleotides read TGCGCCAGCAGTGAATGGTGGGGCGAGCAGTACTTC. It yields the protein CASSEWWGEQYF.

The chain is built from TRBV30 and TRBJ1-1; 9 bases fit TRBD1. V gave up 3 bases and J gave up 5 bases; unmatched junction bases: 4. The CDR3 totals 13 residues. CDR1 GTSNPN and CDR2 SVGIG come from the germline V gene (reference sequence). The CDR3 nucleotides are TGTGCCTGGAGGGGACAGGGAACTACTGAAGCTTTCTTT. Amino acid sequence: CAWRGQGTTEAFF.

The J gene is TRBJ2-1, the V gene TRBV23-1; D may be TRBD1 (6 bases). TRBV23-1 is identified as an open reading frame with a role that is uncertain. With 0 bases removed from V and 0 bases from J, the gap between germline ends came to 18 bases. This CDR3 is 19 amino acids long. The chain's CDR3 is CASSQSHREGSGSYNEQFF. The CDR3 DNA is TGCGCCAGCAGTCAATCGCACAGGGAAGGCTCGGGCTCCTACAATGAGCAGTTCTTC.

The chain combines TRBV6-6 with TRBJ1-5; 9 bases line up with TRBD1. The V segment lost 6 bases and the J segment 4 bases; nucleotides outside the gene matches: 4. The CDR3 has 14 residues. Germline-derived CDR1 and CDR2 are MNHNY and SVGAGI (reference sequence). The CDR3 DNA follows: TGTGCCAGCAGCAACAGGGGGCAGAATCAGCCCCAGCATTTT. Residues: CASSNRGQNQPQHF.

The chain carries TRBV6-5 and TRBJ2-1; 8 positions agree with TRBD1. The CDR3 is made up of 14 amino acids. Germline V gene sequence: CDR1 MNHEY, CDR2 SVGAGI. The trim removed 2 bases at V and 10 bases at J, leaving 7 bases unmatched. The CDR3 DNA sequence: TGTGCCAGCAGTTACCAACAGGGGGGACGAGAGCAGTTCTTC. Protein: CASSYQQGGREQFF.

This chain links TRBV9 with TRBJ1-1; no firm D call. The CDR3 has 13 residues. The germline V gene has CDR1 SGDLS and CDR2 YYNGEE. V gave up 5 bases and J gave up 1 base, with 9 bases separating them. Here the CDR3 DNA reads TGTGCCAGCAGTCGGACCCAGAACACTGAAGCTTTCTTT. Amino acids: CASSRTQNTEAFF.

J is TRBJ1-5 and V is TRBV20-1; the D is unclear. Germline CDR1 reads DFQATT; CDR2 reads SNEGSKA (reference sequence). Trimming stripped 3 bases from V and 11 bases from J, with 11 bases between. The CDR3 extends over 11 amino acids. This CDR3 reads CSASGLEAQHF. CDR3 DNA: TGCAGTGCTAGCGGGCTAGAGGCCCAGCATTTT.

This chain uses TRBV9 with TRBJ1-2; unclear D gene. CDR1 is SGDLS, CDR2 YYNGEE, per germline. There are 16 residues in the CDR3. The ends were cut back, 0 bases at V and 5 bases at J, with 17 bases in the middle. CDR3 sequence: CASSVELAPDIYGYTF. Written as DNA, the CDR3 is TGTGCCAGCAGCGTAGAATTGGCACCAGACATATATGGCTACACCTTC.

V usage is TRBV5-1 and J usage is TRBJ2-5; possibly TRBD1 for D (6 bases). Trimming left V 2 bases short and J 5 bases short, with 16 bases between. The germline CDR1 and CDR2 sequences are SGHRS and YFSETQ. The CDR3 is made up of 15 amino acids. CDR3 nucleotide sequence: TGCGCCAGCAGCTTACGGCAGGGGATCAGCGAGACCCAGTACTTC. It yields the protein CASSLRQGISETQYF.

A note on this clone: Other nucleotide sequences in the sample specify the same CDR3. This chain joins TRBV6-2 or TRBV6-3 and TRBJ1-5; D ambiguous. The V gene lost 0 bases and the J gene lost 7 bases, with 4 bases spanning the gap. Germline V gene sequence: CDR1 MNHEY, CDR2 SVGEGT. The CDR3 extends over 12 amino acids. CDR3 sequence: CASSYSVQPQHF. CDR3 bases: TGTGCCAGCAGTTACTCGGTCCAGCCCCAGCATTTT.

This chain links TRBV4-1 with TRBJ2-7; 8 bases are a match to TRBD2. CDR1 and CDR2 (germline): MGHRA, YSYEKL. V was clipped by 3 bases and J by 5 bases; unmatched bases: 12. The CDR3 covers 16 residues. The CDR3 coding sequence is TGCGCCAGCAGCCACCCGGGAGGGGGGCGCGGGAACGAGCAGTACTTC. It specifies CASSHPGGGRGNEQYF.

This clone was seen a single time. The chain recombines TRBV11-3 with TRBJ2-7; 7 bases are shared with TRBD2. The CDR3 has 13 residues. V was clipped by 3 bases and J by 1 base; unmatched bases: 0. The germline gives CDR1 SGHNT, CDR2 YENEEA. CDR3: CASSFGGSYEQYF. DNA of the CDR3: TGTGCCAGCAGCTTCGGGGGGTCCTACGAGCAGTACTTC.

This clone was picked up one time. This rearrangement joins TRBV10-3 to TRBJ2-1; 9 bases are a match to TRBD1. With 4 bases clipped from V and 0 bases from J, the junction kept 4 bases outside the gene matches. Germline loops: CDR1 ENHRY, CDR2 SYGVKD. The CDR3 extends over 16 amino acids. The CDR3 loop is CAISGTGGSSYNEQFF. The DNA of the CDR3 is TGTGCCATCAGTGGTACAGGGGGCAGCTCCTACAATGAGCAGTTCTTC.

For the CDR3, the DNA is TGTGCCAGCAGGCCCAGTACTGGGGCCAACGTCCTGACTTTC. Residues: CASRPSTGANVLTF. The chain combines TRBV2 with TRBJ2-6; D is uncertain. Between the trimmed V and J ends, which lost 6 bases and 2 bases, there was a span of 8 bases. The CDR3 is made up of 14 amino acids. Germline assignment: CDR1 SNHLY and CDR2 FYNNEI.

The gene calls are TRBV20-1 and TRBJ1-5; D unresolved. Trimming took off 3 bases at V and 4 bases at J, with 13 bases between the two ends. The CDR3 has 14 residues. The germline V gene encodes CDR1 DFQATT and CDR2 SNEGSKA (reference sequence). The CDR3 protein is CSASIGIPNQPQHF. The DNA of the CDR3 is TGCAGTGCTAGTATAGGGATCCCTAATCAGCCCCAGCATTTT.

The chain links TRBV6-5 to TRBJ2-2; D is unclear. The germline CDR1 and CDR2 sequences are MNHEY and SVGAGI. The V end was cut by 7 bases, the J end by 7 bases, with 19 bases between. CDR3 length: 15 amino acids. The CDR3 is CASIVGFSIGGELFF. For the CDR3, the DNA is TGTGCCAGCATTGTGGGATTCAGCATTGGCGGGGAGCTGTTTTTT.

J is TRBJ2-3 and V is TRBV7-3, with D unclear. This CDR3 is built from 15 residues. Germline CDR1 and CDR2: SGHTA and FQGTGA. Trimming cost V 0 bases and J 0 bases, with 7 bases left between them. The DNA for the CDR3 is TGTGCCAGCAGCTTAACAGAGTCTAGCACAGATACGCAGTATTTT. Residues: CASSLTESSTDTQYF.

In its sample, this clone was seen once. The chain joins TRBV19 to TRBJ2-3; TRBD2 matches at 10 bases. V lost 4 bases to trimming and J lost 2 bases; unmatched junction nucleotides: 3. The CDR3 is made up of 15 amino acids. Germline loops: CDR1 LNHDA, CDR2 SQIVND (reference sequence). In DNA, the CDR3 is TGTGCCAGTAGTAAGACTAGCGGGTACACAGATACGCAGTATTTT. Translated: CASSKTSGYTDTQYF.